This TCR beta chain was observed in a study of blood T cell repertoires in COVID-19 (dated by TCRdb to 2020 to 2022). Describing the broader study: Collaborator samples came from the United States, Italy and Spain and covered acute and convalescent phases of COVID-19. The prospective study material was composed of cDNA or gDNA derived from T cells, B-cell-depleted T cells, or PBMCs. Subjects who had been exposed to COVID-19, were actively infected with it, or had recovered from it provided the deeply sampled blood TCRbeta repertoires that made up the dataset. The repertoires were released in a freely available public database intended as a resource for research on the immune response to SARS-CoV-2. The samples were drawn from the first 160 participants of the ongoing ImmuneRACE study and from 1,254 subjects provided by 6 global collaborators. Nearly every sample came with metadata listing a de-identified subject ID, COVID-19 status, age in years and sex. Where available, HLA class I and class II types were taken from metadata supplied by the sample provider and were not determined by assay-based typing. Broad study findings and their caveats: The amount of clinical and demographic metadata varied by source and participant and was provided uncurated.

Participants in the prospective study were aged roughly 18 to 89 years, lived in about two dozen United States geographic areas, and enrolled through a virtual design. In the prospective study, cohorts were assigned on the basis of participant-reported clinical history obtained from a screening survey and a study questionnaire. Each participant in the prospective study had whole blood, serum and a nasopharyngeal or oropharyngeal swab collected by mobile phlebotomists. Participants in the prospective study had the option to provide additional blood draws and questionnaires over a roughly two-month period. Before DNA extraction, blood samples from the prospective study were shipped at room temperature or frozen. Notes on this clone: Its antigen is unknown. Base qualities are not at hand, and no much larger clone is one base apart.

TCRbeta CDR3 regions were amplified from genomic DNA using the immunoSEQ Assay, a bias-controlled multiplex PCR. Regarding the original processing steps: Within the assay, amplification of reference gene primers was used to estimate how many nucleated cells each sample contained. To quantify the absolute abundance of each unique TCRbeta CDR3 rearrangement, sequence reads were collapsed and filtered. For each sample, productive Simpson clonality was calculated as the square root of Simpson's diversity index over productive rearrangements. The table comes from immuneACCESS by way of TCRdb, which keeps in-frame sequences with V and J called. Part of the clones is missing from these tables; in studies checked, under half for an unresolved V gene and the rest for unknown reasons. D and trimming come from the DNA, and the V and J calls and clone size come from that table. This sample comprises about 170,000 clones, about 83% of them detected only once. The ten biggest clones cover about 4% of the sample.

The CDR3 sequence holds 18 residues, the cysteine and phenylalanine included. The retained sequence is limited to the CDR3, 54 bases, with the frame set at the first base. The germline V gene encodes CDR1 LGHNA and CDR2 YNFKEQ. Here V drops 1 base and J drops 7 bases, and the junction holds 13 bases not matched to any gene. The TCR was taken from a woman between 45 and 65 years old in a cohort exposed to, infected with or recovered from COVID-19 (not recorded which). Recombination connected TRBV4-2 to TRBJ2-2, and 9 junctional nucleotides match TRBD2. Sequences were obtained from PBMCs or T cells enriched from blood (not recorded which). The bases read TGTGCCAGCAGCCAAGGTACAGCGGGGGGCGTTCTGCTCGGGGAGCTGTTTTTT. The resulting protein is CASSQGTAGGVLLGELFF.